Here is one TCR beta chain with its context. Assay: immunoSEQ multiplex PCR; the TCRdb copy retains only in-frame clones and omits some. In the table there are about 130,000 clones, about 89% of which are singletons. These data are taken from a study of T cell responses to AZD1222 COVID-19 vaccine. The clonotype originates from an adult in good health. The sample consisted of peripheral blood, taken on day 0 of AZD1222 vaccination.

The CDR3 sequence: CASSLDAGGKEAFF. The CDR3, as DNA: TGTGCCAGCAGCTTAGATGCTGGGGGCAAGGAAGCTTTCTTT. V and J are TRBV7-2 and TRBJ1-1; tentatively, D is TRBD1 (6 bases). The CDR3 length is 14 residues. The germline V gene encodes CDR1 SGHTA and CDR2 FQGNSA. The ends were cut back, 1 base at V and 8 bases at J, with 14 bases in the middle.